One TCR beta chain is described in this entry. Its antigen is currently unknown. The CDR3 is 15 residues long. Trimming cost V 4 bases and J 2 bases; bases outside gene matches: 6. The data belong to a study of T-cell memory formation after mild COVID-19. Study details: The study found TCR clusters largely donor specific.

One entry per CDR3 protein results from TCRdb running MiXCR on the 5' RACE reads. The sample yields about 610,000 distinct CDR3 sequences, 17% seen once. Study-level findings and limits: Whereas later expanders leaned CD4+, clones contracting day 15 to 85 showed a balanced CD4/CD8 makeup. CD8+ contracting clones occupied EMRA, while CD4+ ones occupied mainly CM and EM. Pre-infection memory harbored some responding clones, suggesting cross-reactive memory joined.

V gene TRBV12-3 or TRBV12-4 combines with J gene TRBJ2-3, with 7 bases aligning to TRBD2. The sample comprised PBMCs or a T cell subset sorted from them (not recorded which). This TCR was sampled from an adult woman who had mild COVID-19 (a few samples of this study predate the infection). Cell type and time point are not known. In nucleotides, the CDR3 is TGTGCCAGCAGTTCCGGGACTACCCCCACAGATACGCAGTATTTT. It codes for CASSSGTTPTDTQYF.